The 16 T cell receptor beta chains presented below share a single source sample, sequenced in a study of CD8+ T cells in alopecia areata. Following extraction, RNA underwent reverse transcription to cDNA, which served as the sequencing template. Measured with immunoSEQ multiplex PCR; TCRdb has only the in-frame clones, and not every one. Of about 130,000 clones listed, around 60% are singletons. This sample comprised CD4+ T cells sorted from blood, obtained at week 0. The source of these receptors is a human donor with alopecia areata.

In the case of this clone: Other nucleotide sequences in the sample specify the same CDR3. The chain is built from TRBV7-2 and TRBJ1-5; D not resolved. The germline gives CDR1 SGHTA, CDR2 FQGNSA. V lost 3 bases and J lost 4, with 4 bases in between. CDR3 length: 12 amino acids. This CDR3 reads CASSLNNQPQHF. The CDR3 DNA follows: TGTGCCAGCAGCTTGAATAATCAGCCCCAGCATTTT.

The sample holds many counts of this clone. The identical CDR3 is also encoded by other nucleotide sequences in the sample. The chain recombines TRBV9 with TRBJ2-3; D gene ambiguous. The V end lost 2 bases, the J end lost 0 bases, and 7 bases lay between the germline ends. The CDR3 is 14 residues long. Germline CDR1 and CDR2: SGDLS and YYNGEE. The chain's CDR3 is CASSVGVSTDTQYF. The CDR3 DNA is TGTGCCAGCAGCGTTGGAGTGAGCACAGATACGCAGTATTTT.

The genes are TRBV7-2 and TRBJ2-5; D may be TRBD1 (5 bases). This CDR3 is 14 amino acids long. V was trimmed by 0 bases and J by 5 bases, leaving 10 bases between them. Germline-derived CDR1 and CDR2 are SGHTA and FQGNSA. The CDR3: CASSLAPGRETQYF. CDR3 sequence (DNA): TGTGCCAGCAGCTTAGCGCCAGGGCGGGAGACCCAGTACTTC.

This chain uses TRBV5-4 with TRBJ2-7; tentative D call: TRBD1 (6 bases). CDR3 length: 15 residues. Trimming shortened V by 4 bases and J by 5 bases, and 19 bases separated the two germline ends. Germline CDR1 reads SGHNT; CDR2 reads YYREEE (reference sequence). The CDR3 spells CASSPHPGTTHEQYF. The CDR3 coding sequence is TGTGCCAGCAGCCCCCATCCCGGGACAACCCACGAGCAGTACTTC.

The chain employs TRBV5-1 and TRBJ1-4; 7 bases line up with TRBD1. This CDR3 spans 15 amino acids. The germline V gene has CDR1 SGHRS and CDR2 YFSETQ. V dropped 4 bases and J dropped 6; count of bases not matched to a gene: 9. The CDR3 sequence: CASSPLSGGHEKLFF. DNA of the CDR3: TGCGCCAGCAGCCCCCTATCAGGGGGGCATGAAAAACTGTTTTTT.

The CDR3 sequence: CASSLGRHQETQYF. CDR3 in DNA: TGTGCCAGCAGCTTGGGCCGGCACCAAGAGACCCAGTACTTC. This sequence joins TRBV5-6 and TRBJ2-5, with unresolved D. Per germline, CDR1 SGHDT and CDR2 YYEEEE. V was trimmed by 0 bases and J by 0 bases, leaving 6 bases between them. This CDR3 has 14 amino acids. The whole variable domain, filled in from reference TRBV5-6 and TRBJ2-5, reads DAGVTQSPTHLIKTRGQQVTLRCSPKSGHDTVSWYQQALGQGPQFIFQYYEEEERQRGNFPDRFSGHQFPNYSSELNVNALLLGDSALYLCASSLGRHQETQYFGPGTRLLVL.

The genes are TRBV6-5 and TRBJ1-1; no clear D gene. The CDR3 is made up of 15 amino acids. V was shortened by 6 bases and J by 1 base, with 15 bases between the two germline ends. The germline CDR1 and CDR2 sequences are MNHEY and SVGAGI. CDR3 bases: TGTGCCAGCAGCCCCCACCCGCGGCAGAACACTGAAGCTTTCTTT. This codes for CASSPHPRQNTEAFF.

This clone was seen a single time. J is TRBJ2-7 and V is TRBV7-9; D gene ambiguous. Looked up from germline, CDR1 is SEHNR and CDR2 is FQNEAQ (reference sequence). V was shortened by 2 bases and J by 3 bases, with 8 bases between the two germline ends. The CDR3 totals 13 residues. This CDR3 is CASSLTDVYEQYF. Written as DNA, the CDR3 is TGTGCCAGCAGCTTAACAGACGTCTACGAGCAGTACTTC.

This sequence joins TRBV5-1 and TRBJ1-4; D is uncertain. Looked up from germline, CDR1 is SGHRS and CDR2 is YFSETQ. Trimming stripped 0 bases from V and 3 bases from J, with 12 bases between. There are 16 residues in the CDR3. CDR3 amino acids: CASSLGPMVANEKLFF. As DNA, the CDR3 is TGCGCCAGCAGCTTGGGGCCAATGGTGGCTAATGAAAAACTGTTTTTT.

This sequence joins TRBV5-4 and TRBJ1-1; D not resolved. The germline V gene encodes CDR1 SGHNT and CDR2 YYREEE (reference sequence). V was clipped by 4 bases and J by 4 bases, with 11 bases between them. The CDR3 consists of 13 residues. CDR3 residues: CASSEEVRTEAFF. CDR3 in DNA: TGTGCCAGCAGCGAGGAAGTCCGCACTGAAGCTTTCTTT.

In its sample, this clone was seen a few times. The rearrangement uses TRBV18 and TRBJ2-1, with D perhaps matching TRBD2 (6 bases). This CDR3 comprises 17 residues. Germline CDR1 KGHSH, CDR2 LQKENI. Trimming took 1 base from V and 2 from J, leaving 15 bases between them. The CDR3 DNA reads TGTGCCAGCTCACCACTCCGGGAGACAGCCCCCTACAATGAGCAGTTCTTC. The encoded protein is CASSPLRETAPYNEQFF.

This clone turned up a few times. V gene TRBV2 combines with J gene TRBJ2-2; 10 bases are a match to TRBD2. CDR3 length equals 18 residues. Trimming cost V 6 bases and J 3 bases; bases outside gene matches: 13. Germline CDR1 SNHLY, CDR2 FYNNEI. In DNA form, the CDR3 reads TGTGCCAGCAGGGAGAGGACTAGCGGAAGATTATACACCGGGGAGCTGTTTTTT. Amino acid sequence: CASRERTSGRLYTGELFF.

The chain recombines TRBV28 with TRBJ2-5; D not resolved. V lost 3 bases and J lost 2, with 16 bases in between. CDR1 is MDHEN, CDR2 SYDVKM, per germline. This CDR3 has 16 amino acids. The CDR3 loop reads CASSLRQARRQETQYF. The CDR3 bases are TGTGCCAGCAGTTTGCGGCAGGCCCGACGGCAAGAGACCCAGTACTTC. The variable domain in full, with the rest retrieved from reference TRBV28 and TRBJ2-5, is DVKVTQSSRYLVKRTGEKVFLECVQDMDHENMFWYRQDPGLGLRLIYFSYDVKMKEKGDIPEGYSVSREKKERFSLILESASTNQTSMYLCASSLRQARRQETQYFGPGTRLLVL.

The rearrangement links TRBV5-1 to TRBJ2-7; no definite D call. V lost 1 base to trimming and J lost 8 bases, with 13 bases between them. This CDR3 is 13 amino acids long. CDR1 is SGHRS and CDR2 is YFSETQ in the germline V gene. DNA for the CDR3: TGCGCCAGCAGCTTGTTGGACGGCGTGCAGCAGTACTTC. Amino acid sequence: CASSLLDGVQQYF.

The chain employs TRBV15 and TRBJ2-3; either TRBD1 or TRBD2 may fit D (5 bases each). This CDR3 has 15 residues. The V end lost 3 bases, the J end lost 2 bases, and 12 bases lay between the germline ends. Germline V lookup: CDR1 LNHNV, CDR2 YYDKDF (reference sequence). In nucleotides, the CDR3 is TGTGCCACCAGCAGGGGACGCCCGGACACAGATACGCAGTATTTT. Encoded protein: CATSRGRPDTDTQYF. The full variable domain, with the rest looked up from reference TRBV15 and TRBJ2-3, is DAMVIQNPRYQVTQFGKPVTLSCSQTLNHNVMYWYQQKSSQAPKLLFHYYDKDFNNEADTPDNFQSRRPNTSFCFLDIRSPGLGDTAMYLCATSRGRPDTDTQYFGPGTRLTVL.

This clone showed up just a few times. The CDR3 region is CASSLGQGAGDTQYF. The CDR3 DNA is TGCGCCAGCAGCTTGGGACAGGGGGCCGGAGATACGCAGTATTTT. The genes are TRBV5-1 and TRBJ2-3, with 10 bases lining up with TRBD1. V shed 0 bases, J shed 5 bases, and the junction held 3 bases outside the gene matches. Germline CDR1 and CDR2: SGHRS and YFSETQ. CDR3 size: 15 residues.